This TCR beta chain was retrieved from a study of neoadjuvant nivolumab and ipilimumab in lung cancer. Findings and limits, study-wide: From pretherapy to surgery, tumor richness and clonality rose with dual therapy. Higher pretherapy blood TCR richness went with higher resected-tumor richness. TCR richness and clonality were higher in tumors than adjacent uninvolved lung. Pathologic regression was not significantly tied to TCR clonality.

Concerning this clone itself: What it recognizes is unknown.

The data were produced by immunoSEQ multiplex PCR, yet TCRdb's version contains in-frame clones alone and is incomplete. The sample has 26,000 or so clones, less than 90% seen once. The CDR3 consists of 13 residues. Germline V gene data show CDR1 as SGHRS and CDR2 as YFSETQ. The V and J ends lost 0 bases and 8 bases respectively, with 12 bases between them. This sequence was found in an adult with non-small cell lung cancer. The sequencing here drew on peripheral blood, taken before neoadjuvant nivolumab, alone or with ipilimumab. This rearrangement joins TRBV5-1 to TRBJ2-7; D unresolved. CDR3 bases: TGCGCCAGCAGCTTGGAGGACCTTCGTAAGCAGTACTTC. Translated, it gives CASSLEDLRKQYF.